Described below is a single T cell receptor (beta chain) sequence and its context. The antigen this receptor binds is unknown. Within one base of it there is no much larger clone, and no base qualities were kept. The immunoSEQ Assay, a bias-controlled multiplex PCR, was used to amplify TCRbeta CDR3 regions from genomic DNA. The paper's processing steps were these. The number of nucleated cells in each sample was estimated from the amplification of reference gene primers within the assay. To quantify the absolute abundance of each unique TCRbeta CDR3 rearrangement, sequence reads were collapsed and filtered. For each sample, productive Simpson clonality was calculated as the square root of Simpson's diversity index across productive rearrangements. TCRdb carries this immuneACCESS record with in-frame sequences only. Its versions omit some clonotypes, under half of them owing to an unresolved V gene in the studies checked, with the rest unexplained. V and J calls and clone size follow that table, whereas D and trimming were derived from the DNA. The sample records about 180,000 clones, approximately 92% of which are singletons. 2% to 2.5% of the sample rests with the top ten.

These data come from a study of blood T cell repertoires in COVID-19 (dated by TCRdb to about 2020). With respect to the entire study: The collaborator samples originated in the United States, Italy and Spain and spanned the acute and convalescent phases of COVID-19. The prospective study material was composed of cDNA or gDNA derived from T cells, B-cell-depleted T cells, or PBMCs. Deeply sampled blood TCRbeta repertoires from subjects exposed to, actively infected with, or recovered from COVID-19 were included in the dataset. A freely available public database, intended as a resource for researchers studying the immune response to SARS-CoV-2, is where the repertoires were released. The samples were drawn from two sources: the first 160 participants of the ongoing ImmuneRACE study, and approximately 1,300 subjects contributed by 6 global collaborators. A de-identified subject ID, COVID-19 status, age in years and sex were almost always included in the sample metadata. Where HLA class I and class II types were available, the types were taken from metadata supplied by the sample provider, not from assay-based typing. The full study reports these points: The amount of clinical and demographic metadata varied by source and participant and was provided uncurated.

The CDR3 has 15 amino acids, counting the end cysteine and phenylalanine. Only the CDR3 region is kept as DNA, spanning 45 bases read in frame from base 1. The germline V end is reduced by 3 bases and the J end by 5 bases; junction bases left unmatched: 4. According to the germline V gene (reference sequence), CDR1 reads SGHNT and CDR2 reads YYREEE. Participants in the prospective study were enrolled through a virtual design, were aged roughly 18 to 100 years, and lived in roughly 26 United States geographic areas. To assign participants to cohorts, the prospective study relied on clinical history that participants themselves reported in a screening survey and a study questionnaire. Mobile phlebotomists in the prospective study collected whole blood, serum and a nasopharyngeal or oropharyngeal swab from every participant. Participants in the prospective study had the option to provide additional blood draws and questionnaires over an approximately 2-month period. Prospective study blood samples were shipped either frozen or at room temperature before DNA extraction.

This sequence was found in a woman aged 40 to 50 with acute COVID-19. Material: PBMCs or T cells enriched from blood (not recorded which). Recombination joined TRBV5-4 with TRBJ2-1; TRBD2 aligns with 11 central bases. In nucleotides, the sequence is TGTGCCAGCAGCTGGGGACTAGCGGACGACAATGAGCAGTTCTTC. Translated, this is CASSWGLADDNEQFF.